A single sample is the source of the 25 T cell receptor beta chains below, sequenced in a study of cytomegalovirus exposure and HLA in healthy donors (dated by TCRdb to 2017 to 2019). The library was produced with the immunoSEQ multiplex PCR assay. For the multiplex PCR, a mixture combining 60 forward primers for TCR Vbeta segments and 13 reverse primers for TCR Jbeta segments was used. TCRdb retrieved this table from immuneACCESS and kept in-frame rearrangements only. Not all clones are present; in checked studies, unresolved V genes account for under half, and no reason is known for the remainder. Counted in this sample were tens of thousands of clones; about three quarters of them appeared once. Around 4.4% of the sample lies in the top ten. The specimen sequenced was PBMCs. The source of these receptors is a male donor in good health and CMV-seropositive.

This clone was counted a single time. The V and J genes are TRBV12-5 and TRBJ2-3; D remains ambiguous. This CDR3 is built from 15 residues. Germline values: CDR1 LGHNT, CDR2 FRNRAP. The V end lost 3 bases, the J end lost 10 bases, and 20 bases lay between the germline ends. This chain's CDR3 is CASGFGLTHSLAQYF. The CDR3 DNA is TGTGCTAGTGGTTTCGGTCTTACCCATTCTTTGGCGCAGTATTTT.

This chain connects TRBV19 to TRBJ2-5; 10 nucleotides match TRBD2. From germline, CDR1 is LNHDA and CDR2 SQIVND (reference sequence). This CDR3 is built from 19 residues. V gave up 5 bases and J gave up 3 bases; unmatched junction bases: 18. The CDR3: CASSPKDPILAGVKETQYF. DNA for the CDR3: TGTGCCAGTAGTCCCAAGGACCCTATTCTAGCGGGAGTTAAAGAGACCCAGTACTTC.

This clone was recorded only once. This sequence joins TRBV5-1 and TRBJ1-2; D unresolved. CDR1 is SGHRS and CDR2 is YFSETQ in the germline V gene. The CDR3 contains 15 residues. V lost 3 bases and J 1 base, leaving 13 bases between the germline ends. CDR3 sequence: CASSSLKQDNYGYTF. The CDR3 nucleotides read TGCGCCAGCAGCTCCCTGAAGCAGGATAACTATGGCTACACCTTC.

This sequence joins TRBV7-2 and TRBJ1-2, with 9 nucleotides matching TRBD1. This CDR3 is built from 13 residues. The germline gives CDR1 SGHTA, CDR2 FQGNSA. J lost 5 bases, V lost 3 bases, and 1 base had no gene match. CDR3 sequence: CASSLTGGYGYTF. CDR3 DNA sequence: TGTGCCAGCAGCTTGACAGGGGGGTATGGCTACACCTTC.

This clone came up a few times. The J gene is TRBJ1-1, the V gene TRBV5-4, with TRBD1 identical over 7 bases. The CDR3 consists of 16 residues. Trimming at V came to 4 bases and at J to 6 bases, leaving 15 bases not matched to a gene. The germline V gene has CDR1 SGHNT and CDR2 YYREEE (reference sequence). The chain's CDR3 is CASSRGTDLLQPEAFF. DNA for the CDR3: TGTGCCAGCAGCAGGGGGACAGACCTCCTCCAGCCTGAAGCTTTCTTT.

This sequence joins TRBV11-2 and TRBJ1-4; unclear D gene. CDR1 SGHAT and CDR2 FQNNGV come from the germline V gene. Trimming removed 3 bases from V and 8 bases from J, with 13 bases in between. The CDR3 is 14 amino acids. CDR3 in DNA: TGTGCCAGCAGCTTTGCGGGCGGCGGAGAAAAACTGTTTTTT. Translating gives CASSFAGGGEKLFF.

The chain recombines TRBV6-1 with TRBJ2-3; tentative D call: TRBD2 (6 bases). Trimming left V 3 bases short and J 4 bases short, with 14 bases between. Germline V gene sequence: CDR1 MNHNS, CDR2 SASEGT. The CDR3 has 15 amino acids. CDR3 DNA sequence: TGTGCCAGCAGTGACCTCGGGAGTGGGGCAGATACGCAGTATTTT. This translates into CASSDLGSGADTQYF.

The rearrangement joins TRBV14 to TRBJ1-2; TRBD1 matches 7 bases. This CDR3 has 16 residues. CDR1 is SGHDN, CDR2 FVKESK, per germline. V trimming: 0 bases; J trimming: 4 bases; junction bases outside the gene matches: 8. The CDR3: CASSQDMLAGGYGYTF. The CDR3 DNA is TGTGCCAGCAGCCAAGATATGCTGGCAGGGGGCTATGGCTACACCTTC.

The chain links TRBV13 to TRBJ2-3; 10 positions match TRBD1. Germline V gene sequence: CDR1 PRHDT, CDR2 FYEKMQ (reference sequence). The CDR3 totals 15 residues. J lost 3 bases, V lost 5 bases, and 5 bases had no gene match. This chain's CDR3 is CASSGRDRGTDTQYF. CDR3 DNA: TGTGCCAGCAGCGGCCGGGACAGGGGAACAGATACGCAGTATTTT.

The V and J genes are TRBV19 and TRBJ2-1, with 12 positions matching TRBD2. Germline values: CDR1 LNHDA, CDR2 SQIVND (reference sequence). The CDR3 length is 16 residues. Germline trimming cut 4 bases from V and 6 bases from J; bases unmatched to any gene: 7. The CDR3 nucleotides read TGTGCCAGTAGTACCTTGACTAGCGGGAGTTTCAATGAGCAGTTCTTC. Its translation is CASSTLTSGSFNEQFF.

As DNA, the CDR3 is TGTGCCAGCAGTTCACGACCCTCAGGGGGACATGAGCAGTTCTTC. Translating gives CASSSRPSGGHEQFF. V gene TRBV9 combines with J gene TRBJ2-1; 7 bases line up with TRBD1. The CDR3 is 15 amino acids. J was trimmed by 8 bases and V by 5 bases; bases with no gene match: 13. Germline V lookup: CDR1 SGDLS, CDR2 YYNGEE.

V gene TRBV6-1 combines with J gene TRBJ2-5; D unclear. The J call is in doubt because the DNA end fits TRBJ2-7 better. Germline V gene lookup returns CDR1 MNHNS and CDR2 SASEGT. This CDR3 is built from 14 residues. Here the CDR3 reads CASNRRESHYEQYF. The CDR3, as DNA: TGTGCCAGCAATCGAAGAGAGAGCCACTACGAGCAGTACTTC.

The rearrangement uses TRBV7-9 and TRBJ2-2; possibly TRBD2 for D (6 bases). Trimming removed 4 bases at V and 5 bases at J, with 14 bases between. Looked up from germline, CDR1 is SEHNR and CDR2 is FQNEAQ (reference sequence). The CDR3 has 15 residues. CDR3 nucleotides: TGTGCCAGCAGCTCTCTAGGTGGGGGGACCGGGGAGCTGTTTTTT. It encodes CASSSLGGGTGELFF.

This chain joins TRBV5-1 and TRBJ1-1; tentative D call: TRBD1 (6 bases). Germline V gene data show CDR1 as SGHRS and CDR2 as YFSETQ. V was shortened by 4 bases and J by 8 bases, with 9 bases between the two germline ends. The CDR3 sequence is 11 residues long. In DNA form, the CDR3 reads TGCGCCAGCAGCCACGGACAGGAAGCTTTCTTT. This gives the protein CASSHGQEAFF. Combining the CDR3 with reference TRBV5-1 and TRBJ1-1 gives the whole variable domain KAGVTQTPRYLIKTRGQQVTLSCSPISGHRSVSWYQQTPGQGLQFLFEYFSETQRNKGNFPGRFSGRQFSNSRSEMNVSTLELGDSALYLCASSHGQEAFFGQGTRLTVV.

V gene TRBV28 combines with J gene TRBJ1-5; D is ambiguous. CDR1 and CDR2 from the germline V gene are MDHEN and SYDVKM. Trimming left V 3 bases short and J 8 bases short, with 8 bases between. CDR3 length equals 12 residues. CDR3 region: CASSFSLKPQHF. The CDR3 DNA follows: TGTGCCAGCAGTTTTTCACTCAAGCCCCAGCATTTT.

In DNA form, the CDR3 reads TGTGCCAGCAGTTTATTGCAGGGCGCGAACCAAGAGACCCAGTACTTC. Its translation: CASSLLQGANQETQYF. The chain recombines TRBV28 with TRBJ2-5; D perhaps matches TRBD1 (5 bases). The germline V and J ends were trimmed by 1 base and 0 bases, with 12 bases remaining between them. The CDR3 spans 16 residues. In germline, CDR1 is MDHEN, CDR2 SYDVKM.

This clone was seen a handful of times. The gene calls are TRBV5-6 and TRBJ1-1; a weak D match, TRBD1 (5 bases). V lost 5 bases and J 4 bases, leaving 18 bases between the germline ends. Germline-derived CDR1 and CDR2 are SGHDT and YYEEEE. The CDR3 runs to 15 residues. The CDR3 spells CASSPGGGYSTEAFF. CDR3 bases: TGTGCCAGCAGTCCCGGTGGGGGGTACTCCACTGAAGCTTTCTTT.

The chain links TRBV28 to TRBJ1-6; maybe TRBD1 (5 bases). Germline V gene data show CDR1 as MDHEN and CDR2 as SYDVKM. V shed 9 bases and J shed 6 bases, with 12 bases lying between them. The CDR3 length is 13 residues. The CDR3 DNA sequence: TGTGCCAGTCGGGGGAGCTTTAATTCACCCCTCCACTTT. Its protein is CASRGSFNSPLHF. Supplemented by reference TRBV28 and TRBJ1-6, the full variable domain reads DVKVTQSSRYLVKRTGEKVFLECVQDMDHENMFWYRQDPGLGLRLIYFSYDVKMKEKGDIPEGYSVSREKKERFSLILESASTNQTSMYLCASRGSFNSPLHFGNGTRLTVT.

Here the CDR3 DNA reads TGTGCCAGCAGCAATCCGATACGCAGTGAGCAGTTCTTC. As protein: CASSNPIRSEQFF. The chain is built from TRBV7-2 and TRBJ2-1, with D unclear. Trimming removed 5 bases from V and 9 bases from J, with 14 bases in between. CDR3 length: 13 residues. The germline V gene encodes CDR1 SGHTA and CDR2 FQGNSA.

The chain joins TRBV6-1 to TRBJ2-3; perhaps TRBD2 as D (6 bases). The germline V gene has CDR1 MNHNS and CDR2 SASEGT. The CDR3 covers 14 residues. V was pared by 9 bases and J by 0 bases, with 13 bases between. The CDR3 DNA is TGTGCCAGTAAAATCCGGGGGAGCACAGATACGCAGTATTTT. This encodes CASKIRGSTDTQYF.

This clone came up a few times. The gene calls are TRBV2 and TRBJ2-4; 10 bases are a match to TRBD2. The CDR3 has 16 amino acids. Trimming cost V 6 bases and J 0 bases; bases outside gene matches: 5. Germline V gene data show CDR1 as SNHLY and CDR2 as FYNNEI. CDR3 sequence: CASRGLAVLAKNIQYF. CDR3 in DNA: TGTGCCAGCAGAGGACTAGCGGTGCTAGCCAAAAACATTCAGTACTTC.

The chain employs TRBV11-2 and TRBJ1-1; 8 bases fit TRBD1. This CDR3 spans 17 amino acids. V lost 4 bases and J lost 5; bases outside the gene matches: 15. Germline values: CDR1 SGHAT, CDR2 FQNNGV. The CDR3 nucleotides are TGTGCCAGCAGCTCGAGACGGACAGGGATAGGGACGACTGAAGCTTTCTTT. This sequence encodes CASSSRRTGIGTTEAFF.

The V call is TRBV2, the J call TRBJ1-1; D gene ambiguous. This CDR3 region has 13 residues. V was shortened by 5 bases and J by 1 base, with 8 bases between the two germline ends. CDR1 and CDR2 from the germline V gene are SNHLY and FYNNEI. CDR3 in DNA: TGTGCCAGCAGTATTCAGGAGAACACTGAAGCTTTCTTT. It specifies CASSIQENTEAFF.

CDR3 protein: CASSESAQREGLETQYF. The CDR3 DNA is TGTGCCAGCAGTGAATCGGCCCAGCGGGAGGGCCTGGAGACCCAGTACTTC. This chain links TRBV25-1 with TRBJ2-5; TRBD2 aligns across 10 bases. CDR1 MGHDK and CDR2 SYGVNS come from the germline V gene. The V and J ends lost 1 base and 5 bases, in that order; junction bases with no gene match: 10. The CDR3 contains 17 residues.

The genes are TRBV19 and TRBJ2-2; the D is unclear. The CDR3 is 14 residues long. Trimming took off 2 bases at V and 4 bases at J, with 8 bases between the two ends. Looked up from germline, CDR1 is LNHDA and CDR2 is SQIVND (reference sequence). The CDR3 DNA reads as TGTGCCAGTAGTATACAAATAGTCACCGGGGAGCTGTTTTTT. Amino acid sequence: CASSIQIVTGELFF.